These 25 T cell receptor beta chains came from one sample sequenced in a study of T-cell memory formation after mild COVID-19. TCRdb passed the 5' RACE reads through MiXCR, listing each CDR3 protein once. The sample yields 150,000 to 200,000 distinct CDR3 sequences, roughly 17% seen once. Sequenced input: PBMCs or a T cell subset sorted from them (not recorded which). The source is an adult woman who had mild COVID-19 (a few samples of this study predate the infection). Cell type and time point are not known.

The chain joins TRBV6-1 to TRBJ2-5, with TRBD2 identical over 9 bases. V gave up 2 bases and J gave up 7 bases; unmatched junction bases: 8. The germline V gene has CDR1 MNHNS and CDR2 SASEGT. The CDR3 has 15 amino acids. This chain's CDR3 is CASSEHQRGVGTQYF. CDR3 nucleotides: TGTGCCAGCAGTGAACATCAGCGGGGGGTTGGGACCCAGTACTTC.

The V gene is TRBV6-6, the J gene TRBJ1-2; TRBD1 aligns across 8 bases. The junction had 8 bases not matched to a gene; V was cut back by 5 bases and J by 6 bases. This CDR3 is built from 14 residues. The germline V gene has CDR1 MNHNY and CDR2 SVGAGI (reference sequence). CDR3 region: CASSRSTGVDGYTF. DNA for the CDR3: TGTGCCAGCAGTCGGTCGACAGGGGTGGATGGCTACACCTTC.

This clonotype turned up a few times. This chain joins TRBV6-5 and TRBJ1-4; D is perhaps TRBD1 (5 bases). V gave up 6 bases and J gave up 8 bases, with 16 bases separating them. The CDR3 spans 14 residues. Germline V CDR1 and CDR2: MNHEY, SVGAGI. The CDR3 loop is CASSRLRADEKLFF. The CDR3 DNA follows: TGTGCCAGCAGCCGCCTCAGGGCGGACGAAAAACTGTTTTTT.

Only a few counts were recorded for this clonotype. The CDR3 coding sequence is TGCGCCACCCAGGGGACAGGGGGACGTGAGCAGTTCTTC. Amino acid sequence: CATQGTGGREQFF. V and J are TRBV5-1 and TRBJ2-1; 11 bases fit TRBD1. The CDR3 length is 13 residues. The germline V gene encodes CDR1 SGHRS and CDR2 YFSETQ. V lost 9 bases to trimming and J lost 9 bases; unmatched junction nucleotides: 8.

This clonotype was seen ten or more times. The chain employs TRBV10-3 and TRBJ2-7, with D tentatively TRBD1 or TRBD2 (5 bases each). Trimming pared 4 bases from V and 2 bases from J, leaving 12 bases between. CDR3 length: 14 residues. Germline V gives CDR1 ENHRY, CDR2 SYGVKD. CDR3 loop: CAISAGTVTYEQYF. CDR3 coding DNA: TGTGCCATCAGTGCCGGGACGGTGACCTACGAGCAGTACTTC.

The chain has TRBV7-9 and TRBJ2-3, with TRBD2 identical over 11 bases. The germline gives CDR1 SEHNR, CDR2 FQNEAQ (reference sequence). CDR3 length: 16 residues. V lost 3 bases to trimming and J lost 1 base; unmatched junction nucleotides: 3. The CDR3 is CASSFGLAGRTDTQYF. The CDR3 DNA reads TGTGCCAGCAGCTTCGGACTAGCGGGTCGCACAGATACGCAGTATTTT.

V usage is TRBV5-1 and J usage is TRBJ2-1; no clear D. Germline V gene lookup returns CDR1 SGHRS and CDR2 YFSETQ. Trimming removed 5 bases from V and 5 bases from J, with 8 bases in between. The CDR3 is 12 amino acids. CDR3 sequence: CASRPGHNEQFF. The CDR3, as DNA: TGCGCCAGCAGACCCGGACACAATGAGCAGTTCTTC. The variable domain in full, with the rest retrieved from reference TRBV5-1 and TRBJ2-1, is KAGVTQTPRYLIKTRGQQVTLSCSPISGHRSVSWYQQTPGQGLQFLFEYFSETQRNKGNFPGRFSGRQFSNSRSEMNVSTLELGDSALYLCASRPGHNEQFFGPGTRLTVL.

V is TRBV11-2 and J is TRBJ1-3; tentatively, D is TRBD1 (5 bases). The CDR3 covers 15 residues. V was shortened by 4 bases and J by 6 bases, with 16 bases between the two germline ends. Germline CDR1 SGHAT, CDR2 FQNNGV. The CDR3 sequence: CASSSSGTVENTIYF. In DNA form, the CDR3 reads TGTGCCAGCAGCTCCTCCGGGACGGTGGAAAACACCATATATTTT.

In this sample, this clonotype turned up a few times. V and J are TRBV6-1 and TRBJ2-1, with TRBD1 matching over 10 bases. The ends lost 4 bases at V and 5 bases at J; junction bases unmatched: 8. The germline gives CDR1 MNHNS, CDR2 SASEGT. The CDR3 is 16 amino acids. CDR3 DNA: TGTGCCAGCAGTGTTGCCGTCGGGACAGGGGACAATGAGCAGTTCTTC. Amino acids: CASSVAVGTGDNEQFF.

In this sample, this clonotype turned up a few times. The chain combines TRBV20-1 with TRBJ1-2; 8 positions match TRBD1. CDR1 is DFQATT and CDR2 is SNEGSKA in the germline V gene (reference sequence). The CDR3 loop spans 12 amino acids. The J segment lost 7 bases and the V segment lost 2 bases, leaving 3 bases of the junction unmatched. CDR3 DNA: TGCAGTGCTAGACAGGGGGCGATTGGCTACACCTTC. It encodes CSARQGAIGYTF.

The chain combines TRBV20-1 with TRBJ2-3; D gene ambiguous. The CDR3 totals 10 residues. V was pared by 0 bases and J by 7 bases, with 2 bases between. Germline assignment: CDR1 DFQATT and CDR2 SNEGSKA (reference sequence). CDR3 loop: CSARDNTQYF. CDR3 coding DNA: TGCAGTGCTAGAGATAATACGCAGTATTTT.

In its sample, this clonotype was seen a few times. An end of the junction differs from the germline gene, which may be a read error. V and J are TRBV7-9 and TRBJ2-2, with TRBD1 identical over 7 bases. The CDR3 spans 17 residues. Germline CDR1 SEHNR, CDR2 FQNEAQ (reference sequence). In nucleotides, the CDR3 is TGTGCCAGCAGCGTAGCAACCGGGACAGCTTACACCGGGGAGCTGTTTTTT. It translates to CASSVATGTAYTGELFF.

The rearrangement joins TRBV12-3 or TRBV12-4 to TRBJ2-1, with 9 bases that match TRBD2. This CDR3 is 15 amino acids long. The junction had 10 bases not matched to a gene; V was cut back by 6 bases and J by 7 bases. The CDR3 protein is CASSRGGSGRNEQFF. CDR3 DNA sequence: TGTGCCAGCAGCAGAGGGGGTAGCGGGAGAAATGAGCAGTTCTTC.

The DNA of the CDR3 is TGTGCCAGCAGCCATGCAACCCGGTCGTACGGGAACCCGGATACGCAGTATTTT. Residues: CASSHATRSYGNPDTQYF. This chain joins TRBV5-6 and TRBJ2-3; TRBD2 is a possible D gene (5 bases). Germline V CDR1 and CDR2: SGHDT, YYEEEE. The germline V and J ends were trimmed by 4 bases and 6 bases, with 27 bases remaining between them. The CDR3 consists of 18 residues.

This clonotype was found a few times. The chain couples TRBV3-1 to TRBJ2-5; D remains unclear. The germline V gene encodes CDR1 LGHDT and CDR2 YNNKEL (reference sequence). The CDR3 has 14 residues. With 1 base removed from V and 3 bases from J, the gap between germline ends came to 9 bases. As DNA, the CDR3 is TGTGCCAGCAGCCAAGCCATTTTAAAAGAGACCCAGTACTTC. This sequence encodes CASSQAILKETQYF.

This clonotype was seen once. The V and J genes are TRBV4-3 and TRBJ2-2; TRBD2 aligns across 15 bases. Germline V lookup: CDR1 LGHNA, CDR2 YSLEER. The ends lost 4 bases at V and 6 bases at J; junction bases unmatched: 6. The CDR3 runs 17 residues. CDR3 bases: TGCGCCAGCAGCCCAGGACTAGCGGGAGGGGTTCCCGGGGAGCTGTTTTTT. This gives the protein CASSPGLAGGVPGELFF.

CDR3 protein: CASSPQGQGANVLTF. The CDR3 coding sequence is TGTGCCAGCAGTCCGCAGGGTCAGGGGGCCAACGTCCTGACTTTC. V usage is TRBV12-3 or TRBV12-4 and J usage is TRBJ2-6, with a weak D call TRBD1 (5 bases). The CDR3 runs to 15 residues. V lost 5 bases and J 4 bases, leaving 12 bases between the germline ends.

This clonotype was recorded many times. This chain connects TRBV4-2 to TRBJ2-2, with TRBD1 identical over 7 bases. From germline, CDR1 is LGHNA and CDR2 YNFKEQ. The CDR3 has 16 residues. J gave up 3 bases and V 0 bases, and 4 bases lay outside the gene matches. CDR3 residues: CASSQDPRGYTGELFF. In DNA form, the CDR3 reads TGTGCCAGCAGCCAAGATCCCAGGGGGTACACCGGGGAGCTGTTTTTT.

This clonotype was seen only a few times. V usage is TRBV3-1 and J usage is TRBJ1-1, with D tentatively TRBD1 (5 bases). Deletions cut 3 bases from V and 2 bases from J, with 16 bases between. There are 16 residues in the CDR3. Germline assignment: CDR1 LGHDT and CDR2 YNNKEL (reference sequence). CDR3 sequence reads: CASSQRHGHTNTEAFF. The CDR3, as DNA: TGTGCCAGCAGCCAGCGGCATGGACACACTAACACTGAAGCTTTCTTT.

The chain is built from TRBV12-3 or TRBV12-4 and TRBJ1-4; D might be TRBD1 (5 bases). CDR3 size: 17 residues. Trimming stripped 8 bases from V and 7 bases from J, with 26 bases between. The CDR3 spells CASSPSAGRIRSEKLFF. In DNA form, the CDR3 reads TGTGCCAGCTCCCCCTCCGCAGGGAGGATAAGGAGTGAAAAACTGTTTTTT.

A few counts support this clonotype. CDR3 bases: TGTGCCAGCAGCTATCTAGCGGGAGGGCCTAGTACTTACGAGCAGTACTTC. Its translation: CASSYLAGGPSTYEQYF. The chain links TRBV12-3 or TRBV12-4 to TRBJ2-7; TRBD2 matches 12 bases. The junction had 13 bases not matched to a gene; V was cut back by 6 bases and J by 4 bases. The CDR3 runs to 17 residues.

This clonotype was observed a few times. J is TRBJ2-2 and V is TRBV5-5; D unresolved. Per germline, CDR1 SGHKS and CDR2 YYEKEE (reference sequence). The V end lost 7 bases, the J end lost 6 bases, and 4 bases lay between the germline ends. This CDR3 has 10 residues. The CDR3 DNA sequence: TGTGCCAGCTTCCCCGGGGAGCTGTTTTTT. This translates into CASFPGELFF.

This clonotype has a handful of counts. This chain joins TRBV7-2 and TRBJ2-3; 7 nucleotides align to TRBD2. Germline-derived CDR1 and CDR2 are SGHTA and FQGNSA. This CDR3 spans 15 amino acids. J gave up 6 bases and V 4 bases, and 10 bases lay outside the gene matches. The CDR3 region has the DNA TGTGCCAGCAGCTCGTCAGGGAGCGGGGTCGATACGCAGTATTTT. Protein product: CASSSSGSGVDTQYF.

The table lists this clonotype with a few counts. CDR3 DNA: TGTGCCAGCAGTGGACAGGGGCTGAAGGAGACCCAGTACTTC. It translates to CASSGQGLKETQYF. This chain uses TRBV2 with TRBJ2-5; 8 bases agree with TRBD1. The CDR3 totals 14 residues. The V gene's germline CDR1 is SNHLY and CDR2 FYNNEI. The V segment lost 4 bases and the J segment 5 bases; nucleotides outside the gene matches: 6.

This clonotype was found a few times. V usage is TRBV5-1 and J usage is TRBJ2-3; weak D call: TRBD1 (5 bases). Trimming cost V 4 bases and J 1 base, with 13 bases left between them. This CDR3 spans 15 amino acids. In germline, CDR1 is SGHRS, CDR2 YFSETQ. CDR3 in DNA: TGCGCCAGCAGCCCCTTGGACACTGGCACAGATACGCAGTATTTT. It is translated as CASSPLDTGTDTQYF.